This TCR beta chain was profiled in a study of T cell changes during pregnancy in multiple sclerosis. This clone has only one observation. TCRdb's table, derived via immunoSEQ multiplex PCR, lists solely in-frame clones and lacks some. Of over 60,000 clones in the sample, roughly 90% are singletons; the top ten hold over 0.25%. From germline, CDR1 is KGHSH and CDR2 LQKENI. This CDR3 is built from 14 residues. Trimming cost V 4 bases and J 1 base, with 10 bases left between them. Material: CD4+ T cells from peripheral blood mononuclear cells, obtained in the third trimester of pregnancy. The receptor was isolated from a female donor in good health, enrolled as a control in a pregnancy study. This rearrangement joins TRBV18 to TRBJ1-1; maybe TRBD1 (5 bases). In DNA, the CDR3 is TGTGCCAGCTCACAACAGGCAGAGAACACTGAAGCTTTCTTT. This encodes CASSQQAENTEAFF.